This record concerns one T cell receptor beta chain sequence. These data are taken from a study of control samples from healthy donors and cancer patients. Trimming shortened V by 4 bases and J by 4 bases, and 5 bases separated the two germline ends. Germline V CDR1 and CDR2: LNHDA, SQIVND (reference sequence). The CDR3 extends over 12 amino acids. The assay was immunoSEQ multiplex PCR, and TCRdb's table has in-frame clones only and misses some. This table has approximately 35,000 clones, 85% to 95% appearing once. The TCR was taken from a middle-aged man with colorectal cancer. The sample comprised PBMCs. V is TRBV19 and J is TRBJ1-3; D unclear. For the CDR3, the DNA is TGTGCCAGTAGTACTAGCGGAAACACCATATATTTT. This encodes CASSTSGNTIYF.